This note documents a single TCR beta chain sequence. Its antigen has not been determined. One end of the junction is discordant with germline, which a read error may explain. Other DNA variants within this sample encode the same CDR3. The cohort consisted of hundreds of healthy bone marrow donors. Cohort members were all nominally healthy when sampled, although unrecorded immune exposures were likely present. The donor tested CMV seronegative and was one of the 352 seronegative cohort members. A peripheral blood sample was collected from each donor, and TCR beta sequencing was performed on peripheral blood mononuclear cells. The Qiagen DNeasy Blood Extraction Kit was used to extract genomic DNA from the blood cell samples. Libraries were prepared through the immunoSEQ multiplex PCR assay. The multiplex PCR relied on a mix of 60 forward primers for TCR Vbeta segments and 13 reverse primers for TCR Jbeta segments. The CDR3 region of rearranged TCR beta genes was amplified from genomic DNA by a multiplex PCR assay. The amplified TCR beta libraries were sequenced on the Illumina HiSeq System as 87-base-pair reads. The published analysis was carried out like this. Across the 640 or so repertoires, a later analysis counted tens of millions of unique TCR beta chains, 8.5 million to 12 million of which were shared by at least two donors. A nearest-neighbor algorithm error-corrected the raw reads and collapsed the reads into unique sequences, merging closely related sequences to remove PCR and sequencing errors. Alignment of CDR3 sequences to IMGT reference sequences was used to assign V, D and J gene segments. For a sequence to be retained, at least a six-nucleotide match to both a V gene segment and a J gene segment was required. Rearrangements were called productive when the CDR3 lacked stop codons and stayed in frame with V and J; all others were non-productive. CDR3 was defined according to IMGT convention as the region running from the second conserved V-encoded cysteine to the conserved J-encoded phenylalanine. In an earlier analysis of approximately 590 of the donors, sequences lacking an unambiguous match to a single V gene segment were excluded. An earlier analysis of 587 of the donors called V segments functional above 56.7% productive rearrangements and segregating when the between-donor standard deviation exceeded 5%. A statistical classification framework was built to diagnose cytomegalovirus status from the catalog of TCR beta chain sequences. V and J gene assignment, in a later analysis, came from comparing TCR nucleotide sequences with IMGT/GENE-DB human TR gene sequences. Using the TCRdist pipeline, a later analysis assigned CDR3 sequences along with most-parsimonious VDJ recombination scenarios. In a later analysis, every TCR beta chain was defined by the combination of its CDR3 amino acid sequence and its V-gene family, and reads without a unique V-gene family were dropped. A later analysis removed 592 highly shared, low-generation-probability nucleotide sequences to deal with suspected cross-contamination and a sequencing artifact. A later analysis calculated a clonal expansion index for each public chain from normalized within-repertoire ranks of inferred template counts. In a later analysis, generation probabilities were computed using a VDJ recombination model fitted to out-of-frame rearrangements, and the results were checked against IGoR. A later analysis scored TCR-TCR, TCR-HLA and TCR-CMV co-occurrence with hypergeometric tests, applying a repertoire-size bias correction to TCR pairs. In a later analysis, false discovery rates were estimated by permuting HLA or CMV assignments 20 times. A later analysis grouped co-occurring TCRs with DBSCAN, adding TCRdist sequence similarity when clustering within HLA-allele-positive subsets. For co-occurrence clustering, repertoires with fewer than 30,000 or more than 120,000 public chains were excluded, along with 5 or 6 repertoires with anomalous nucleotide sharing. The clones in this table, taken by TCRdb from immuneACCESS, are in-frame only. Not every clone is retained; where verified, under half of the shortfall comes from an unresolved V gene, and the cause of the rest is unknown. V and J calls and clone size are those listed in that table; D and trimming were worked out from the DNA. The sample data list fewer than 200,000 clones, and roughly 80% of these were observed just once. The ten biggest clones cover under 1.1% of the sample.

These data are taken from a study of cytomegalovirus exposure and HLA in healthy donors listed by TCRdb under 2017. Concerning the study at large: An earlier analysis of approximately 600 of the donors reported 250 to 350 Gb of sequence data and some 120 million unique TCR beta sequences from 190 million or so T cells. The study combined high-throughput TCR immunosequencing, statistical association of individual TCRs with disease status, and machine learning to predict cytomegalovirus infection status. Across under 500 genotyped donors of the cohort, an average of about 240,000 unique TCR beta nucleotide sequences per donor were sequenced, and approximately 19% of those sequences were non-productive. In a later analysis, previously published TCR beta repertoires from 500 to 750 donors were re-analyzed and high-resolution HLA genotyping was added so that TCR occurrence patterns could be studied. The study profiled the T cell repertoires of hundreds of subjects by immunosequencing and related them to cytomegalovirus serostatus. Because of strong linkage in the cohort, five DR-DQ haplotypes were treated as single units for association and clustering. A later genetic analysis took genome-wide SNP genotypes for about 65% of the 666 donors and used that subset as a discovery cohort. To decide whether each TCR beta V gene segment behaved as functional or pseudogenic, an earlier analysis of approximately 590 of the donors relied on high-throughput TCR beta sequencing. Of the roughly 410 genotyped donors, 65% to 90% were placed in the genetic ancestry cluster associated with self-reported Caucasian donors. Typing coverage differed by locus: A, B, C, DRB1 and DQB1 were typed in about 629-640 donors, DQA1 in 500 to 550, DPA1 in approximately 600, and DPB1 in about 450. The aim of the study was to test whether cataloging public T cell receptors could identify signatures of past pathogen exposure. Every discovery cohort repertoire had been produced on one sequencing platform. HLA typing included class I and class II loci at four-digit resolution. Donor age, sex, ethnicity and CMV serostatus were compiled alongside the repertoire data. Rather than drawing on any new phenotypic data, the later analysis identified candidate immune exposures from TCR beta sequences and the way those sequences occurred across donors. In addition to the first cohort of 500 to 850 subjects, a separate validation cohort of approximately 120 different subjects was used. About 320 gigabases of sequencing data and roughly 90 million unique TCR sequences were included in an early release covering around 600 HLA-typed donors.

Points the paper makes about the study in general: Some IMGT-functional V segments, including TRBV6-2 and TRBV6-3, could not be told apart with the 87-base-pair reads, so those segments were excluded. In a later analysis, TCR association rates were found to vary across HLA loci, with the most associated TCRs seen for DRB1 alleles and the fewest for HLA-C alleles. The earlier analysis of 587 of the donors excluded some 16 rarely observed V segments, including chromosome 9 orphons, because counts were too low. A further reported finding was that TCR beta sequences accurately predicted the HLA-A and HLA-B alleles for most subjects in the first cohort. Compared with the roughly 700-donor mean, donors in an Asian-associated ancestry cluster had fewer N-insertions in productive TCRs, according to a later genetic analysis. The only immune exposure information available for the cohort was CMV serostatus. In a later analysis, most CMV-associated TCR beta chains were found to appear HLA-restricted, with HLA associations seemingly driven largely by CMV exposure. In both the original and validation cohorts, the classifier was reported to diagnose cytomegalovirus status with high specificity and sensitivity. It was suggested by the authors that the approach could potentially be generalized to other disease states and immunological phenotypes. The study listed approximately 160 TCR beta chains as associated with cytomegalovirus. The presence/absence analyses assumed that sequencing depth was roughly uniform across donors, and that assumption may not be true. According to a later analysis, parvovirus B19, influenza, CMV and Epstein-Barr virus appeared linked to several top co-occurrence clusters. In vitro tests confirmed that three of the cytomegalovirus-associated TCR beta chains recognize cytomegalovirus antigens. In a later analysis, 16,951 TCR beta sequences were associated with specific HLA alleles at a false discovery rate of 0.05. HLA typing was unavailable for some donors at each locus, so association tests used only the typed subset. Linkage disequilibrium might explain the correlated functional status among segregating V segments, but an unknown experimental factor could not be ruled out. In this cohort, only TCR beta chains were sequenced, and detectable features were limited by the absence of alpha or paired-chain data. In a later analysis, HLA-associated TCR beta chains were found to be more clonally expanded and to have lower generation probabilities than equally common non-associated chains. Across donors, most TCR sequences were observed very rarely, whereas some public TCRs were present in many individuals. In a later genetic analysis, a missense DCLRE1C variant was associated with V-gene and J-gene trimming of TCR beta chains, and the association was replicated in an independent cohort. The sequencing pipeline was judged likely to have produced a cluster of highly shared sequence variants as a technical artifact. An earlier analysis of several hundred of the donors showed that most TCR beta V segments appeared in productive rearrangements either about 90% or about 30% of the time, which broadly matched IMGT annotations. When HLA alleles, especially DR and DQ, strongly co-occurred, attributing TCR associations to individual alleles was difficult.

The germline V gene yields SGHTA for CDR1 and FQGTGA for CDR2. Inclusive of the bounding cysteine and phenylalanine, the CDR3 is 15 residues long. Of the read, only the CDR3 DNA is kept; its 45 bases are in frame from base 1. What was sequenced was PBMCs. The V and J genes are TRBV7-3 and TRBJ2-3, with 7 bases in between that match TRBD2. The sequence derives from a man aged 30 to 39 in good health and CMV-seronegative. The nucleotides are TGCGCCAGCAGCCCGTTCCGGGGGGACACAGATACGCAGTATTTT. This sequence encodes CASSPFRGDTDTQYF. Where the CDR3 stops, the reference TRBV7-3 and TRBJ2-3 genes take over; the full variable domain is GAGVSQTPSNKVTEKGKYVELRCDPISGHTALYWYRQSLGQGPEFLIYFQGTGAADDSGLPNDRFFAVRPEGSVSTLKIQRTERGDSAVYLCASSPFRGDTDTQYFGPGTRLTVL.